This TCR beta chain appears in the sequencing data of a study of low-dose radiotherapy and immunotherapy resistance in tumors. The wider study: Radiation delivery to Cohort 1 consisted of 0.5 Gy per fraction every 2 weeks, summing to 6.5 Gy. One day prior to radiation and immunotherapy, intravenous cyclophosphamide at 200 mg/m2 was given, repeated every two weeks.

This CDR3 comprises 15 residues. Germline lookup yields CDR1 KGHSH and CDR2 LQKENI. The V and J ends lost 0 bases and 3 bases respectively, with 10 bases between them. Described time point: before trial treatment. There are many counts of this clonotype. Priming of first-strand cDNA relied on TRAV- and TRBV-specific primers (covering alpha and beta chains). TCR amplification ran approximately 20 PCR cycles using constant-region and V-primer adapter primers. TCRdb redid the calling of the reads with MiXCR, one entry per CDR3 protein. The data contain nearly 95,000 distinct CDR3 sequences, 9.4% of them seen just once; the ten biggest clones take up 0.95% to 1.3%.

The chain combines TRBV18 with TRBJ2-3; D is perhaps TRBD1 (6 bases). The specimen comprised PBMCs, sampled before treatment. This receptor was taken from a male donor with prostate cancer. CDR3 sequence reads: CASSPPTGFTDTQYF. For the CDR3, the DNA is TGTGCCAGCTCACCACCGACAGGCTTTACAGATACGCAGTATTTT.